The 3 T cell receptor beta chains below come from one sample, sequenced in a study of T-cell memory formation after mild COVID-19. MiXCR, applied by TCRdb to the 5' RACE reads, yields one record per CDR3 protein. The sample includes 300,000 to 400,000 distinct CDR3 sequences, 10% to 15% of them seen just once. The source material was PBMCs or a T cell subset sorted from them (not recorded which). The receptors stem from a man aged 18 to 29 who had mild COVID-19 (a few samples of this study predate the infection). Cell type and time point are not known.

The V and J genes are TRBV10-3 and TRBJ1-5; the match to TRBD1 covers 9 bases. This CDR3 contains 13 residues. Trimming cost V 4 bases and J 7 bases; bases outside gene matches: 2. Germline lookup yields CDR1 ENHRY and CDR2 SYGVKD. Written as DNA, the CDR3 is TGTGCCATCAGTGGGACAGGGGACCAGCCCCAGCATTTT. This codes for CAISGTGDQPQHF.

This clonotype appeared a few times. DNA for the CDR3: TGTGCCAGCAGCCAAGACTCCGGGACAGGGGGCGTGCAGCCCCAGCATTTT. This sequence encodes CASSQDSGTGGVQPQHF. The rearrangement links TRBV4-2 to TRBJ1-5; 12 bases align to TRBD1. Germline-derived CDR1 and CDR2 are LGHNA and YNFKEQ. There are 17 residues in the CDR3. With 0 bases clipped from V and 7 bases from J, the junction kept 7 bases outside the gene matches.

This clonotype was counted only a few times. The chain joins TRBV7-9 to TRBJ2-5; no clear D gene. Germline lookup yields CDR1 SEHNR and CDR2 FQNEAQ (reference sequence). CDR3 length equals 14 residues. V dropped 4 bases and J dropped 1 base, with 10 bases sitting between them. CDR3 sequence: CASSSPDAQETQYF. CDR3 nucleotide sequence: TGTGCCAGCAGCTCCCCGGACGCCCAAGAGACCCAGTACTTC.